This TCR beta chain was found in a study of tumor-infiltrating lymphocytes in oesophageal squamous cell carcinoma. TCRdb reanalysed the PCR reads using MiXCR and keeps one entry per CDR3 protein. The table records approximately 11,000 distinct CDR3 sequences, about 54% of them present only once. Trimming removed 3 bases from V and 3 bases from J, with 8 bases in between. From germline, CDR1 is SGHVS and CDR2 FNYEAQ. This CDR3 has 13 residues. The TCR sequence derives from a male donor with esophageal squamous cell carcinoma. V is TRBV7-6 and J is TRBJ1-1; no reliable D call. The sample was esophageal tumor tissue. The CDR3 DNA follows: TGTGCCAGCAGCTTCCAAAGCTACACTGAAGCTTTCTTT. It encodes CASSFQSYTEAFF.